Below, one TCR beta chain is given with its context. Its antigen remains undetermined. Nothing much larger sits one base from this clone, and base qualities are not available. This specimen belongs to a study of T cell repertoires in cytomegalovirus infection (dated by TCRdb to about 2019). Notes on the research overall: Peptide stimulations targeted recently identified HLA-C-restricted CMV epitopes, whose presentation resists viral immunomodulation, together with well-studied HLA-B-restricted epitopes. Donor HLA type was relevant to the analysis, because carriage of CMV infection together with the matching HLA type was indicated by public TCR beta signatures. Overall results and qualifications from the work: In both this cohort and an independent roughly 400-donor cohort, the cumulative frequency of public TCR beta family members distinguished carriers of CMV infection plus the relevant HLA type. The ex vivo response was dominated by HLA-C-restricted CMV-specific TCR beta clonotypes, and the single most frequent clonotype in two of eight donors was supplied by these HLA-C-restricted clonotypes.

V is shortened by 3 bases, J by 5 bases, and the region joining them spans 8 bases. CDR1 and CDR2, per the germline V gene, are SGHVS and FNYEAQ. The CDR3 contains 13 residues, cysteine and phenylalanine counted. Only the CDR3 region is kept as DNA, spanning 39 bases read in frame from base 1. Data came from an Illumina HiSeq 1500. Starting from the raw public reads, TCRdb applied fastp trimming at Q25, assembled clones with MiXCR and retained in-frame beta chains. All rows with the same CDR3 protein become a single entry with the most common DNA and genes. This sample holds hundreds of thousands of distinct CDR3 sequences; under 55% were observed only once. Of the sample, approximately 40% falls within the top ten clones. The treatment or condition label here, explained by the study, means: in vitro stimulation with specific CMV peptide epitopes to enrich CMV-specific T cells.

Recombination connected TRBV7-6 to TRBJ2-1; perhaps TRBD2 is the D gene, with 6 bases matching. This specimen consisted of cultured PBMCs, obtained from culture after CMV antigen stimulation. The sequence was obtained from a human donor in good health (CMV status not recorded). Some clones in this sample may be carry-over from other donors' samples. The nucleotide sequence reads as follows: TGTGCCAGCAGCTTGGCGGGGCACAATGAGCAGTTCTTC. This is translated as CASSLAGHNEQFF.